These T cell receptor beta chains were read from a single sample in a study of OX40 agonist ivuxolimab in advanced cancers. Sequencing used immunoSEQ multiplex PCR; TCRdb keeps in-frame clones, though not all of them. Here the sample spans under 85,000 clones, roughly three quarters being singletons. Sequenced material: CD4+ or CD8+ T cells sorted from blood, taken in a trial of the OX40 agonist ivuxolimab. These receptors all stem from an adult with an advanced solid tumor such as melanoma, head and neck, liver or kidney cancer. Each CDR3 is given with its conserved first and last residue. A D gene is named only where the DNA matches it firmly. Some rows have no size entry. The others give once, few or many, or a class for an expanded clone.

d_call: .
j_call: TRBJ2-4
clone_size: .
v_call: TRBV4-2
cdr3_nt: TGTGCCAGCAGCCATACAGGGTTGGACAGGAGGGACATTCAGTACTTC
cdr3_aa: CASSHTGLDRRDIQYF

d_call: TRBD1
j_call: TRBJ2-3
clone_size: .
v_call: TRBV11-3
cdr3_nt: TGTGCCAGCAGCTTAAGAGGCCAGGGGGCAGATACGCAGTATTTT
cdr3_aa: CASSLRGQGADTQYF

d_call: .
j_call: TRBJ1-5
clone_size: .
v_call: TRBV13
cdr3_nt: TGTGCCAGCAGCCAGGGACAATCCAATCAGCCCCAGCATTTT
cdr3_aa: CASSQGQSNQPQHF

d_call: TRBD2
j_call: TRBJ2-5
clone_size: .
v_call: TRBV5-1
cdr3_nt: TGCGCCAGCAGCCTACCTTTCCCGGGACTAGCGGAGGATCAAGAGACCCAGTACTTC
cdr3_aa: CASSLPFPGLAEDQETQYF

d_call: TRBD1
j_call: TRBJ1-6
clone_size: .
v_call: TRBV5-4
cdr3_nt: TGTGCCAGCAGCTTCTCTGACAGGGGGTATTCACCCCTCCACTTT
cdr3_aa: CASSFSDRGYSPLHF

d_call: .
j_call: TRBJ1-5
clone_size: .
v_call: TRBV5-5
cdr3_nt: TGTGCCAGCAGCTGGACCCCTCAGGGGAATCAGCCCCAGCATTTT
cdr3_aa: CASSWTPQGNQPQHF

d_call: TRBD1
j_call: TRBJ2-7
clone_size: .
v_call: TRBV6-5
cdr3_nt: TGTGCCAGCAGTTTTTCCCGGGACAGCTACGAGCAGTACTTC
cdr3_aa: CASSFSRDSYEQYF

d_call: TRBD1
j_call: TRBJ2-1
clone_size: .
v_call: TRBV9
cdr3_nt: TGTGCCAGCAGCCCTGGGACAGGGCGGGTTACCTCCTACAATGAGCAGTTCTTC
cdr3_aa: CASSPGTGRVTSYNEQFF

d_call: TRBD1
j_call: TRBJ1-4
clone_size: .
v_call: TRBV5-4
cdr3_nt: TGTGCCAGCAGCTCCCCAGGACAGGCTAATGAAAAACTGTTTTTT
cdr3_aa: CASSSPGQANEKLFF

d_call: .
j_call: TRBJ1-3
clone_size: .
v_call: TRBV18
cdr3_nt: TGTGCCAGCTCAGGAGATCTGGTGGGAAACACCATATATTTT
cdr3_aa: CASSGDLVGNTIYF

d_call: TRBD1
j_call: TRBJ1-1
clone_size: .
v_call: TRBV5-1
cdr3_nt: TGCGCCAGCAGCTTGGAAGGGGGCCACGTCAAGGCTTTCTTT
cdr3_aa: CASSLEGGHVKAFF

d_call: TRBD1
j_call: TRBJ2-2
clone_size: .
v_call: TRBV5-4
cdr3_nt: TGTGCCAGCAGCTTAAAACAGGGGGCAAACACCGGGGAGCTGTTTTTT
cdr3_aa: CASSLKQGANTGELFF

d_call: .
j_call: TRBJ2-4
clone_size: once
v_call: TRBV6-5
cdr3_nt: TGTGCCAGCGCAAGAACACGGACCCTTGGAGACATTCAGTACTTC
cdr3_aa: CASARTRTLGDIQYF

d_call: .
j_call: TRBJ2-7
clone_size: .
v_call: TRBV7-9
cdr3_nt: TGTGCCAGCAGCTTATCTGTTTGGCAGGGAACCTCCTACGAGCAGTACTTC
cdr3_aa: CASSLSVWQGTSYEQYF

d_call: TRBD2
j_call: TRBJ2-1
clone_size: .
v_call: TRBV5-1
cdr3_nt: TGCGCCAGCAGCTTGGTGTCGACTAGCAGGTCGGATGAGCAGTTCTTC
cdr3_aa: CASSLVSTSRSDEQFF

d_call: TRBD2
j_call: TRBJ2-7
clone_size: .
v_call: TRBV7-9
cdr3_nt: TGTGCCAGCAGCCTTACAGGAGCGGGGGGGTACGAGCAGTACTTC
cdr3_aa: CASSLTGAGGYEQYF

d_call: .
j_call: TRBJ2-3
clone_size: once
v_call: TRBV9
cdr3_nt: TGTGCCAGCAGCCCGGGACTCTCTCGGACAGATACGCAGTATTTT
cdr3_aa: CASSPGLSRTDTQYF

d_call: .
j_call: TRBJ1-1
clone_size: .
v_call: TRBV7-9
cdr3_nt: TGTGCCAGCAGCTCCCAGGAGGGGGCTGAAGCTTTCTTT
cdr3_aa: CASSSQEGAEAFF

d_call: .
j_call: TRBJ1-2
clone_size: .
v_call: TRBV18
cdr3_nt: TGTGCCAGCTCACCCGAAGGGCTAAAGGGCTACACCTTC
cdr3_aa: CASSPEGLKGYTF

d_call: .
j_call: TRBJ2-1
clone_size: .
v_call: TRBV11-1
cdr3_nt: TGTGCCAGCAGCTTAGAATGGACACCATTCCATGAGCAGTTCTTC
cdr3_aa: CASSLEWTPFHEQFF

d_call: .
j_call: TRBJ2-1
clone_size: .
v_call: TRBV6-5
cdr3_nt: TGTGCCAGCAGTTCGGACTTTGGTGAGCAGTTCTTC
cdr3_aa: CASSSDFGEQFF

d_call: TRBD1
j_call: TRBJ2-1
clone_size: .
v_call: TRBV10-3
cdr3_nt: TGTGCCATCAGTGGACAGGGGTCCTACAATGAGCAGTTCTTC
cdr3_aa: CAISGQGSYNEQFF

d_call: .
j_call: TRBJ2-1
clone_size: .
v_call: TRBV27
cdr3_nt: TGTGCCAGCAGTTCCGCAGCCCGGGGTTCCTACAATGAGCAGTTCTTC
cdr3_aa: CASSSAARGSYNEQFF

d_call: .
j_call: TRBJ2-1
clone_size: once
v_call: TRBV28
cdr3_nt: TGTGCCAGCAAAAAGGGGGGAGGGGGAGCCTACAATGAGCAGTTCTTC
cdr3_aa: CASKKGGGGAYNEQFF

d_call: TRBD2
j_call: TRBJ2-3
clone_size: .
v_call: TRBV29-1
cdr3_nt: TGCAGCGTTGTTGGGACTAGCGGGAGGAACACAGATACGCAGTATTTT
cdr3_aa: CSVVGTSGRNTDTQYF

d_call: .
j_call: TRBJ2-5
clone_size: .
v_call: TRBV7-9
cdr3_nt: TGTGCCAGCAGCTTACAGGGACACCTCGGAGAGACCCAGTACTTC
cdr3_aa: CASSLQGHLGETQYF